This entry lists 32 T cell receptor beta chains sequenced from one sample in a study of identical twins. TCRdb itself ran the 5' RACE reads through MiXCR, one entry per CDR3 protein. Of 600,000 to 700,000 distinct CDR3 sequences listed, roughly 20% are singletons. The same data also went into a second study, on T cells expressing NK-cell markers.

Specimen: PBMCs. The receptor set was obtained from a young woman in good health.

V and J are TRBV3-1 and TRBJ2-7, with D uncertain. CDR1 is LGHDT, CDR2 YNNKEL, per germline (reference sequence). CDR3 length: 17 residues. V dropped 2 bases and J dropped 4 bases, with 21 bases sitting between them. DNA for the CDR3: TGTGCCAGCAGCCAACCCCGGCACTATTTAGGAGTGTACGAGCAGTACTTC. It is translated as CASSQPRHYLGVYEQYF.

This clonotype was picked up a small number of times. This rearrangement joins TRBV7-2 to TRBJ2-5, with 11 bases matching TRBD2. The CDR3 loop spans 16 amino acids. The germline CDR1 and CDR2 sequences are SGHTA and FQGNSA. Trimming took 4 bases from V and 2 from J; bases not matched to a gene: 6. CDR3: CASSSTLAGGQETQYF. The CDR3 DNA sequence: TGTGCCAGCAGCTCCACCCTAGCGGGAGGACAAGAGACCCAGTACTTC.

V and J are TRBV20-1 and TRBJ1-1, with D perhaps matching TRBD1 (5 bases). V lost 5 bases and J 4 bases, leaving 11 bases between the germline ends. Germline V gene lookup returns CDR1 DFQATT and CDR2 SNEGSKA (reference sequence). The CDR3 extends over 12 amino acids. The CDR3 region has the DNA TGCAGTGCTCCAGGGCAGGGCACTGAAGCTTTCTTT. It translates to CSAPGQGTEAFF.

A note on this clonotype: Mismatch with germline at one junction end may stem from a read error. The rearrangement uses TRBV7-7 and TRBJ1-1; D is ambiguous. The germline CDR1 and CDR2 sequences are SSHAT and FNYEAQ (reference sequence). The CDR3 contains 15 residues. This chain's CDR3 is CASSPLTDMNTEAFF. CDR3 nucleotide sequence: TGTGCTAGCAGCCCTTTAACTGATATGAACACTGAAGCTTTCTTT.

This chain uses TRBV20-1 with TRBJ2-1; D may match TRBD1 or TRBD2 (5 bases each). This CDR3 contains 15 residues. Trimming took 3 bases from V and 1 from J, leaving 13 bases between them. Germline V gene sequence: CDR1 DFQATT, CDR2 SNEGSKA (reference sequence). CDR3 amino acids: CSARSGTLSYNEQFF. The CDR3, as DNA: TGCAGTGCTAGGTCCGGGACCCTGTCCTACAATGAGCAGTTCTTC.

This clonotype has only a few counts. The chain uses TRBV12-3 or TRBV12-4 and TRBJ2-5; either TRBD1 or TRBD2 may supply D (5 bases each). Trimming took off 8 bases at V and 1 base at J, with 17 bases between the two ends. The CDR3 runs to 15 residues. CDR3 nucleotides: TGTGCCAGCTCCAGAGGGGTGTCGTTCCAAGAGACCCAGTACTTC. This encodes CASSRGVSFQETQYF.

In its sample, this clonotype was seen many times. The chain has TRBV7-2 and TRBJ1-4, with D perhaps matching TRBD1 (5 bases). The length of the CDR3 is 14 residues. V was clipped by 4 bases and J by 2 bases, with 8 bases between them. Germline-derived CDR1 and CDR2 are SGHTA and FQGNSA. DNA of the CDR3: TGTGCCAGCAGCTCGGGACGGACTAATGAAAAACTGTTTTTT. Translating it yields CASSSGRTNEKLFF.

This chain uses TRBV27 with TRBJ2-2; 11 bases match TRBD2. This CDR3 comprises 16 residues. Germline-derived CDR1 and CDR2 are MNHEY and SMNVEV (reference sequence). After removal of 6 bases from V and 2 bases from J, the junction contained 5 bases not matched to a gene. This chain's CDR3 is CASRELAGANTGELFF. The CDR3 region has the DNA TGTGCCAGCAGAGAACTAGCGGGGGCCAACACCGGGGAGCTGTTTTTT.

This chain joins TRBV12-3 or TRBV12-4 and TRBJ2-1; a possible D gene is TRBD1 (5 bases). CDR3 size: 13 residues. V was trimmed by 7 bases and J by 8 bases, leaving 15 bases between them. The CDR3 protein is CASKWRTNDEQFF. The CDR3 region has the DNA TGTGCCAGCAAATGGCGGACAAACGATGAGCAGTTCTTC.

This clonotype was detected only a few times. The rearrangement links TRBV12-3 or TRBV12-4 to TRBJ2-5, with D uncertain. The germline V and J ends were trimmed by 6 bases and 5 bases, with 13 bases remaining between them. CDR3 length equals 13 residues. The CDR3 loop reads CASSKNEAETQYF. The CDR3 DNA is TGTGCCAGCAGCAAAAACGAAGCGGAGACCCAGTACTTC.

V gene TRBV13 combines with J gene TRBJ2-5; 10 bases agree with TRBD2. Germline CDR1 reads PRHDT; CDR2 reads FYEKMQ (reference sequence). CDR3 size: 16 residues. With V trimmed by 5 bases and J by 5 bases, 11 bases remained unmatched. CDR3 region: CASSPLSGRIGETQYF. CDR3 in DNA: TGTGCCAGCAGCCCCCTTAGCGGGAGGATAGGCGAGACCCAGTACTTC.

This clonotype was counted between two and nine times. The DNA of the CDR3 is TGTGCCATCAGTCCACGGGACAGTCACTACAATGAGCAGTTCTTC. This gives the protein CAISPRDSHYNEQFF. The V gene is TRBV10-3, the J gene TRBJ2-1; 7 bases fit TRBD1. CDR1 is ENHRY and CDR2 is SYGVKD in the germline V gene. With V trimmed by 5 bases and J by 3 bases, 7 bases remained unmatched. This CDR3 has 15 amino acids.

The sample holds a few counts of this clonotype. The genes are TRBV20-1 and TRBJ2-7, with TRBD1 matching 8 bases. This CDR3 is built from 14 residues. The germline V gene encodes CDR1 DFQATT and CDR2 SNEGSKA (reference sequence). The V and J ends lost 4 bases and 2 bases, in that order; junction bases with no gene match: 7. DNA for the CDR3: TGCAGTGCTACCGACAGGGGAGGAACCTACGAGCAGTACTTC. This translates into CSATDRGGTYEQYF.

This chain uses TRBV10-3 with TRBJ2-5; tentative D call: TRBD1 (6 bases). Per germline, CDR1 ENHRY and CDR2 SYGVKD. This CDR3 comprises 13 residues. V was pared by 8 bases and J by 6 bases, with 16 bases between. CDR3 region: CAIRSRTEKTQYF. CDR3 sequence (DNA): TGTGCCATCCGTTCTCGGACAGAAAAGACCCAGTACTTC.

This clonotype was detected a few times. The rearrangement links TRBV12-3 or TRBV12-4 to TRBJ2-2; 10 positions match TRBD1. J gave up 4 bases and V 6 bases, and 2 bases lay outside the gene matches. This CDR3 has 14 residues. The CDR3 here is CASSWDRGTGELFF. The CDR3 DNA reads TGTGCCAGCAGCTGGGACAGGGGCACCGGGGAGCTGTTTTTT.

The chain recombines TRBV12-3 or TRBV12-4 with TRBJ2-5; D possibly corresponds to TRBD2 (5 bases). This CDR3 contains 12 residues. The ends were cut back, 6 bases at V and 9 bases at J, with 14 bases in the middle. CDR3 loop: CASRQGGSPQYF. Here the CDR3 DNA reads TGTGCCAGCAGGCAAGGAGGATCGCCCCAGTACTTC.

CDR3 loop: CASSLPSSGTDTQYF. The CDR3 nucleotides are TGCGCCAGCAGCTTGCCTAGCAGTGGAACAGATACGCAGTATTTT. This sequence joins TRBV5-1 and TRBJ2-3; maybe TRBD2 (5 bases). The CDR3 length is 15 residues. The V and J ends lost 1 base and 3 bases respectively, with 12 bases between them. CDR1 is SGHRS, CDR2 YFSETQ, per germline.

The V call is TRBV4-2, the J call TRBJ2-3, with TRBD2 matching over 12 bases. Germline V CDR1 and CDR2: LGHNA, YNFKEQ. The CDR3 contains 16 residues. The trim removed 1 base at V and 4 bases at J, leaving 3 bases unmatched. The CDR3 coding sequence is TGTGCCAGCAGCCAAGGCGGACTAGCGGGGCCAGATACGCAGTATTTT. It encodes CASSQGGLAGPDTQYF.

This clonotype was observed a few times. The chain combines TRBV5-1 with TRBJ1-4; no clear D. The CDR3 consists of 14 residues. The ends were cut back, 1 base at V and 8 bases at J, with 12 bases in the middle. CDR1 SGHRS and CDR2 YFSETQ come from the germline V gene. The CDR3 DNA follows: TGCGCCAGCAGCTTGCACCGGGGAAAAGAAAAACTGTTTTTT. It yields the protein CASSLHRGKEKLFF.

The V gene is TRBV6-5, the J gene TRBJ2-3; TRBD2 is a possible D gene (5 bases). The germline V and J ends were trimmed by 0 bases and 0 bases, with 10 bases remaining between them. The CDR3 length is 16 residues. Germline-derived CDR1 and CDR2 are MNHEY and SVGAGI. The CDR3 bases are TGTGCCAGCAGTTACTCGCTAGCAGTCAGCACAGATACGCAGTATTTT. This sequence encodes CASSYSLAVSTDTQYF.

The chain has TRBV10-3 and TRBJ2-7, with D tentatively TRBD1 (6 bases). CDR3 length: 15 residues. Germline V gene sequence: CDR1 ENHRY, CDR2 SYGVKD. Trimming removed 5 bases at V and 6 bases at J, with 20 bases between. This CDR3 reads CAISFTGSTPGEQYF. The DNA for the CDR3 is TGTGCCATCAGTTTTACAGGGTCGACGCCTGGCGAGCAGTACTTC.

This clonotype turned up a few times. The chain recombines TRBV29-1 with TRBJ1-1; tentatively, D is TRBD1 (6 bases). The V end was cut by 0 bases, the J end by 3 bases, with 11 bases between. Germline V lookup: CDR1 SQVTM, CDR2 ANQGSEA. This CDR3 has 14 amino acids. This CDR3 is CSVEDPGVYTEAFF. For the CDR3, the DNA is TGCAGCGTTGAAGATCCAGGGGTTTACACTGAAGCTTTCTTT.

The chain combines TRBV25-1 with TRBJ2-3; 11 positions agree with TRBD2. CDR3 length: 14 amino acids. V was pared by 7 bases and J by 10 bases, with 10 bases of the junction left unmatched. Germline V gene sequence: CDR1 MGHDK, CDR2 SYGVNS. Here the CDR3 DNA reads TGTGCCAGCACGCTAGCGGGAGGAGTGTTTCCGCAGTATTTT. Protein: CASTLAGGVFPQYF.

V usage is TRBV12-3 or TRBV12-4 and J usage is TRBJ1-2; TRBD1 agrees at 7 bases. This CDR3 spans 12 amino acids. With V trimmed by 5 bases and J by 10 bases, 7 bases remained unmatched. The CDR3 is CASSPGDSYYTF. CDR3 DNA: TGTGCCAGCAGTCCGGGGGACAGTTACTACACCTTC.

This clonotype was counted at least ten times. The V call is TRBV7-2, the J call TRBJ2-5, with D possibly matching TRBD2 (6 bases). CDR1 and CDR2 (germline): SGHTA, FQGNSA. The CDR3 is 14 residues long. V lost 6 bases, J lost 4 bases, and 15 bases lay in between. CDR3 residues: CASRVSRAGETQYF. In DNA form, the CDR3 reads TGTGCCAGCAGGGTGTCCCGAGCGGGAGAGACCCAGTACTTC. The full variable domain, its missing parts supplied by reference TRBV7-2 and TRBJ2-5, is GAGVSQSPSNKVTEKGKDVELRCDPISGHTALYWYRQSLGQGLEFLIYFQGNSAPDKSGLPSDRFSAERTGGSVSTLTIQRTQQEDSAVYLCASRVSRAGETQYFGPGTRLLVL.

V is TRBV20-1 and J is TRBJ2-1; a weak D match, TRBD2 (6 bases). The germline V and J ends were trimmed by 3 bases and 8 bases, with 17 bases remaining between them. The V gene's germline CDR1 is DFQATT and CDR2 SNEGSKA (reference sequence). This CDR3 has 14 amino acids. The DNA of the CDR3 is TGCAGTGCTAGGGGGCCAGCGGGTCGTCATGAGCAGTTCTTC. As protein: CSARGPAGRHEQFF.

A few counts support this clonotype. This chain uses TRBV20-1 with TRBJ1-5, with D unresolved. Germline V gene data show CDR1 as DFQATT and CDR2 as SNEGSKA (reference sequence). The CDR3 contains 13 residues. The V and J ends lost 3 bases and 1 base respectively, with 7 bases between them. This CDR3 is CSASERSNQPQHF. In DNA form, the CDR3 reads TGCAGTGCTAGTGAGCGGAGCAATCAGCCCCAGCATTTT.

The chain joins TRBV4-3 to TRBJ2-1; 9 bases are a match to TRBD2. V shed 4 bases and J 3 bases; nucleotides not matched to a gene: 7. Germline values: CDR1 LGHNA, CDR2 YSLEER. The CDR3 sequence is 16 residues long. The CDR3 protein is CASSPRGGDHYNEQFF. The CDR3 DNA is TGCGCCAGCAGCCCGCGGGGGGGGGACCACTACAATGAGCAGTTCTTC.

V and J are TRBV2 and TRBJ1-4; no reliable D call. The V gene lost 8 bases and the J gene lost 3 bases, with 16 bases spanning the gap. Germline V gene data show CDR1 as SNHLY and CDR2 as FYNNEI. CDR3 size: 15 residues. The CDR3 DNA reads TGTGCCAGCCTCCCGACGGTCCTGGCTAATGAAAAACTGTTTTTT. Its translation: CASLPTVLANEKLFF. Combining the CDR3 with reference TRBV2 and TRBJ1-4 gives the whole variable domain EPEVTQTPSHQVTQMGQEVILRCVPISNHLYFYWYRQILGQKVEFLVSFYNNEISEKSEIFDDQFSVERPDGSNFTLKIRSTKLEDSAMYFCASLPTVLANEKLFFGSGTQLSVL.

The V call is TRBV12-3 or TRBV12-4, the J call TRBJ1-5; tentatively, D is TRBD1 (6 bases). The CDR3 consists of 15 residues. The germline V and J ends were trimmed by 3 bases and 6 bases, with 15 bases remaining between them. CDR3 residues: CASSLRQGKGQPQHF. CDR3 nucleotide sequence: TGTGCCAGCAGTTTGAGGCAGGGGAAAGGTCAGCCCCAGCATTTT.

This clonotype was detected only once. The chain carries TRBV27 and TRBJ2-7; the D call may be TRBD1 or TRBD2 (6 bases each). Germline lookup yields CDR1 MNHEY and CDR2 SMNVEV (reference sequence). The ends were cut back, 7 bases at V and 6 bases at J, with 13 bases in the middle. This CDR3 region has 12 residues. The CDR3 nucleotides are TGTGCCAGCATGAGGGGGGTGGGCGAGCAGTACTTC. Translation: CASMRGVGEQYF.

The chain is built from TRBV10-3 and TRBJ1-5; TRBD1 matches at 7 bases. Per the germline V gene, CDR1 is ENHRY and CDR2 is SYGVKD. CDR3 length: 18 residues. V gave up 3 bases and J gave up 2 bases; unmatched junction bases: 13. This CDR3 reads CAISDPPTGLLGNQPQHF. Written as DNA, the CDR3 is TGTGCCATCAGTGATCCCCCGACAGGGCTTTTGGGCAATCAGCCCCAGCATTTT.